Detailed here is one TCR beta chain. Its antigen is still unknown. No qualities accompany the bases; no much larger clone lies one base away. Preparation of the library involved multiplex PCR. The sequencing machine was an Illumina HiSeq 2500. TCRbeta libraries were constructed through three rounds of nested PCR with primers (Table S4) according to protocols modified from ARM-PCR. Before sequencing, PCR products of 200-500 bp were cut from the gel and purified using the QIAquick gel extraction kit. As for the authors' bioinformatics: Reads were cleaned using Trimmomatic, were merged into complete CDR3 sequences using FLASH, and were assigned to V(D)J germline segments using MiTCR. Clonal diversity was computed as the inverse Simpson's index with VDJtools. Productive reads were defined as in-frame sequences without a premature stop codon. In TCRdb, the public reads were trimmed at Q25 with fastp and aligned with MiXCR, with productive beta chains retained. Each CDR3 protein appears once, grouped with its most common genes and DNA. For this entry, the V and J calls and clone size follow TCRdb and not the study's own pipeline. Recorded for this sample are approximately 53,000 distinct CDR3 sequences; roughly 69% of them occurred a single time. Roughly 25% of the sample is in the top ten clones.

Bulk unsorted tissue served as the source for RNA extraction, and RNA quality was assessed using a NanoDrop ND-1000 and an Agilent 2100. Distant non-tumor tissue taken more than 3 cm from the tumor edge was used as the normal lung sample. All donors had newly diagnosed lung cancer, had not received prior chemotherapy, and were admitted for thoracic surgery in China between August and November 2014. Anyone who had undergone radiotherapy or chemotherapy before, or who had another cancer at the same time, was left out of the study. Pieces of surgical tissue measuring roughly 1-2.2 cm3 were kept in RNAlater solution and held at -80 degrees C until needed. The CDR3 runs 15 residues from the cysteine to the phenylalanine. The sequence is cut down to CDR3 DNA, 45 bases in frame from base 1. Cut back by 0 bases and 10 bases, the V and J ends lie 19 bases apart. The germline V gene encodes CDR1 MNHEY and CDR2 SVGAGI.

The data are from a study of tumor and adjacent non-tumor tissue in lung cancer (dated by TCRdb to the late 2010s). Context from the whole study: By cancer type, the cohort comprised approximately twelve adenocarcinoma patients, a couple of squamous cell carcinoma patients and 1 small cell lung cancer patient. The roughly 15 enrolled patients, of whom around 10 were men and 5 were women, were aged about 30 to 80 years and were diagnosed with TNM stage I to III disease. A total of approximately 120,000,000 productive TCRbeta reads were generated by sequencing, corresponding to an average of approximately 4.3 million reads per sample. The study compared bulk TCRbeta repertoires from lung tumor tissue and matched distant non-tumor lung tissue of some 15 lung cancer patients. TCRbeta CDR3 sequencing was performed on 25 to 35 paired specimens, with one tumor sample and one normal lung sample collected per patient. Overall study results and their limits: TCR diversity (inverse Simpson) was significantly higher in tumor than in normal lung tissue (roughly 430 vs 170, P = 0.0075, Mann-Whitney U test). A significantly larger cumulative share of the repertoire was made up by the top 100 clones in normal lung than in tumor tissue. Because peripheral blood was not sequenced, the blood TCRbeta repertoires of the lung cancer patients in the study went unexamined. Only about 15 patients were in the cohort, and the authors stated that larger samples and more detailed clinical data are needed. Younger patients had significantly higher TCR diversity, and higher tumor TCR diversity was associated with shorter overall and disease-free survival. Neither the sequencing platform nor unique molecular identifiers are named or mentioned anywhere in the methods.

The source of this sequence is a woman aged 60-75 years with non-small cell lung cancer. The receptor chain draws on TRBV6-5 and TRBJ2-7; tentative D gene TRBD1, with 5 bases matching. Sequencing input: distant non-tumor lung tissue. The DNA sequence is TGTGCCAGCAGTTACTCAACAGGAATCTCCTATGATCAGTACTTC. Translated, this is CASSYSTGISYDQYF.